These 14 T cell receptor beta chains were sequenced from one sample in a study of blood T cell repertoires in COVID-19. Clones were sequenced by immunoSEQ multiplex PCR, and TCRdb holds only the in-frame ones, with some missing. The sample lists about 70,000 clones, about 84% occurring once. Sequenced: peripheral blood. These receptors originate from a woman aged 60-70 years with acute or convalescent COVID-19.

The chain links TRBV27 to TRBJ1-2, with D possibly TRBD1 on 5 matching bases. Germline V gene data show CDR1 as MNHEY and CDR2 as SMNVEV (reference sequence). The V and J ends lost 6 bases and 5 bases respectively, with 16 bases between them. The CDR3 extends over 14 amino acids. Here the CDR3 reads CASRGTGRGYGYTF. CDR3 nucleotides: TGTGCCAGCAGGGGGACCGGCCGGGGGTATGGCTACACCTTC.

This clone was observed a few times. The chain links TRBV25-1 to TRBJ1-2; D is unclear. The CDR3 totals 13 residues. V was clipped by 2 bases and J by 1 base, with 5 bases between them. Germline values: CDR1 MGHDK, CDR2 SYGVNS. The CDR3: CASSEGSNYGYTF. For the CDR3, the DNA is TGTGCCAGCAGTGAAGGCAGTAACTATGGCTACACCTTC.

The J gene is TRBJ1-5, the V gene TRBV4-2; D uncertain. From germline, CDR1 is LGHNA and CDR2 YNFKEQ. The CDR3 is 17 residues long. Trimming took 3 bases from V and 6 from J, leaving 21 bases between them. The CDR3 region is CASSQLDRRDVSQPQHF. Written as DNA, the CDR3 is TGTGCCAGCAGCCAGTTAGATCGGAGGGATGTAAGTCAGCCCCAGCATTTT.

This clone was observed a single time. The chain joins TRBV6-5 to TRBJ2-7, with TRBD2 identical over 14 bases. The CDR3 has 15 residues. V lost 6 bases and J lost 7; bases outside the gene matches: 8. Germline assignment: CDR1 MNHEY and CDR2 SVGAGI. The CDR3 nucleotides are TGTGCCAGCAGGCCGGGACTAGCGGGAGTTTGGGAGCAGTACTTC. It encodes CASRPGLAGVWEQYF.

J is TRBJ1-4 and V is TRBV7-8; D possibly corresponds to TRBD1 (6 bases). The CDR3 runs to 15 residues. Germline values: CDR1 SGHVS, CDR2 FQNEAQ. V was shortened by 4 bases and J by 7 bases, with 16 bases between the two germline ends. CDR3 region: CASSWRGGRVEKLFF. DNA for the CDR3: TGTGCCAGCAGCTGGCGCGGGGGGCGAGTTGAAAAACTGTTTTTT.

This chain joins TRBV2 and TRBJ1-4; D is possibly TRBD1 (6 bases). CDR1 SNHLY and CDR2 FYNNEI come from the germline V gene. The CDR3 runs 15 residues. V gave up 2 bases and J gave up 0 bases, with 7 bases separating them. CDR3 coding DNA: TGTGCCAGCAGTGAAAAGGGGGCAACTAATGAAAAACTGTTTTTT. It encodes CASSEKGATNEKLFF.

V is TRBV6-5 and J is TRBJ1-5, with TRBD1 identical over 8 bases. The germline gives CDR1 MNHEY, CDR2 SVGAGI. The CDR3 length is 14 residues. Germline trimming cut 6 bases from V and 6 bases from J; bases unmatched to any gene: 7. The chain's CDR3 is CASSRGQGVQPQHF. The CDR3 DNA is TGTGCCAGCAGCCGCGGACAGGGCGTTCAGCCCCAGCATTTT.

The rearrangement uses TRBV5-4 and TRBJ2-2; 10 bases are shared with TRBD1. V lost 4 bases and J lost 7; bases outside the gene matches: 7. The CDR3 runs to 15 residues. CDR1 is SGHNT, CDR2 YYREEE, per germline (reference sequence). DNA of the CDR3: TGTGCCAGCAGCCCTCGGGACAGGGGTAGCGGGGAGCTGTTTTTT. Its protein product is CASSPRDRGSGELFF.

V gene TRBV14 combines with J gene TRBJ2-1; TRBD2 aligns across 12 bases. Per the germline V gene, CDR1 is SGHDN and CDR2 is FVKESK. V shed 3 bases and J 9 bases; nucleotides not matched to a gene: 9. The CDR3 length is 16 residues. The CDR3 loop is CASSHQTSGRLGEQFF. The CDR3 DNA reads TGTGCCAGCAGCCACCAGACTAGCGGGAGATTAGGTGAGCAGTTCTTC.

J is TRBJ1-2 and V is TRBV18; tentatively, D is TRBD1 (6 bases). The length of the CDR3 is 18 residues. Deletions cut 2 bases from V and 1 base from J, with 20 bases between. Per the germline V gene, CDR1 is KGHSH and CDR2 is LQKENI. CDR3 region: CASSPVPRSTGSNYGYTF. DNA for the CDR3: TGTGCCAGCTCACCAGTCCCGCGAAGCACAGGGAGTAACTATGGCTACACCTTC.

This chain uses TRBV6-5 with TRBJ1-2; maybe TRBD1 (6 bases). Trimming left V 7 bases short and J 4 bases short, with 16 bases between. The CDR3 extends over 14 amino acids. Per the germline V gene, CDR1 is MNHEY and CDR2 is SVGAGI. Here the CDR3 DNA reads TGTGCCAGCAACGAACAGGGTGCCCTCTATGGCTACACCTTC. Translating it yields CASNEQGALYGYTF.

The chain has TRBV4-1 and TRBJ1-2; TRBD1 agrees at 9 bases. The CDR3 has 16 amino acids. J lost 11 bases, V lost 1 base, and 14 bases had no gene match. The germline V gene encodes CDR1 MGHRA and CDR2 YSYEKL. CDR3 DNA: TGCGCCAGCAGCCAAGCGACCGGGGGGACAGGGCTCCGGTACACCTTC. Its protein is CASSQATGGTGLRYTF.

The chain recombines TRBV19 with TRBJ1-1; TRBD1 matches at 7 bases. In germline, CDR1 is LNHDA, CDR2 SQIVND (reference sequence). This CDR3 is 13 amino acids long. With V trimmed by 9 bases and J by 0 bases, 4 bases remained unmatched. The CDR3 loop is CASATGVNTEAFF. The CDR3 DNA follows: TGTGCCAGCGCTACAGGGGTGAACACTGAAGCTTTCTTT.

Note on this clone: Other DNA sequences in this sample translate to the same CDR3. This chain connects TRBV3-1 (or the pseudogene TRBV3-2) to TRBJ1-6, with D perhaps TRBD1 (6 bases). The ends were cut back, 4 bases at V and 7 bases at J, with 11 bases in the middle. This CDR3 has 14 amino acids. Germline V gives CDR1 LGHDT, CDR2 YNNKEL (reference sequence). CDR3 nucleotides: TGTGCCAGCAGCCTCCGGGACAAGAATTCACCCCTCCACTTT. This encodes CASSLRDKNSPLHF.